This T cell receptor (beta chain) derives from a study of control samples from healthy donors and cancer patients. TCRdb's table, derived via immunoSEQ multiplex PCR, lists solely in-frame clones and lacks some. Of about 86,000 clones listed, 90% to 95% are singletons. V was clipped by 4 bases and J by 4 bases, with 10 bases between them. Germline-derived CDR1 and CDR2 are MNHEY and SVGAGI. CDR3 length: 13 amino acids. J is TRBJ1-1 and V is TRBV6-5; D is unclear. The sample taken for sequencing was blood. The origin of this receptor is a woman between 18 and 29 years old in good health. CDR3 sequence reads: CASSSGSFTEAFF. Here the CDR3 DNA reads TGTGCCAGCAGTTCCGGGTCTTTCACTGAAGCTTTCTTT.